The entry below describes one TCR beta chain. Its antigen is undetermined. This sample was included in a study of cytomegalovirus exposure and HLA in healthy donors. Whole-study findings and limits: A link between a missense DCLRE1C variant and TCR beta V- and J-gene trimming emerged from a later analysis. For most TCR sequences rarity was the rule, although some public TCRs occurred in many donors. Presence/absence analyses assumed roughly uniform sequencing depth across donors, which may not hold.

PCR primers comprised 60 Vbeta and 13 Jbeta primers. Libraries were prepared by immunoSEQ multiplex PCR; TCRdb keeps only in-frame clonotypes and omits some of them. The sample yields over 60,000 clones, 75% seen once. The receptor was derived from a man aged 70-80 years in good health and CMV-seronegative. What was sequenced was PBMCs.

The CDR3 sequence is CASSLFRGGTEAFF. The DNA of the CDR3 is TGTGCCAGCAGTTTGTTTCGGGGAGGCACTGAAGCTTTCTTT. This chain joins TRBV27 and TRBJ1-1; D not certain. Trimming took 3 bases from V and 4 from J, leaving 12 bases between them. CDR1 is MNHEY, CDR2 SMNVEV, per germline (reference sequence). The CDR3 consists of 14 residues.